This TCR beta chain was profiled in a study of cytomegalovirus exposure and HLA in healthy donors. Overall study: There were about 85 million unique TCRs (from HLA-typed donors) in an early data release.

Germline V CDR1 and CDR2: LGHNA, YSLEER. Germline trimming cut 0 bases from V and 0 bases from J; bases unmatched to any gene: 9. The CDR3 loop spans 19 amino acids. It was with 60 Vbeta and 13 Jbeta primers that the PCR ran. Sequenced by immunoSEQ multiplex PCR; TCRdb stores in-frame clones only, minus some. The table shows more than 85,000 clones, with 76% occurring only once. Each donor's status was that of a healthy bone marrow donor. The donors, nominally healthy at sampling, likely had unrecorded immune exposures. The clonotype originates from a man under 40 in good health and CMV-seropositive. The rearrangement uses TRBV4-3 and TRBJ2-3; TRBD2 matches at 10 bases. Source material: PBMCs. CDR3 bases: TGCGCCAGCAGCCAAGATAAGGGGCCAGCGGGGGGGAGCACAGATACGCAGTATTTT. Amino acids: CASSQDKGPAGGSTDTQYF.